This TCR beta chain was identified during a study of tumor-infiltrating lymphocytes in primary liver carcinoma. Study overall: Surgical resection served as treatment for the primary liver carcinoma of these patients. All lesions had stage T1-T3 N0M0 and roughly 4 to 10 cm widths.

In addition to blood RNA drawn from unsorted whole blood, germline DNA was extracted. In regard to this clonotype: The antigen is not known.

General observations from the study: Tumor-blood pairs (like tumor-adjacent pairs) overlapped less than tumor region pairs did.

Priming with a constant-region primer yielded TCR beta cDNA from 400 to 500 ng total RNA. Libraries of TCR beta came from three nested multiplex PCR rounds with slightly modified ARM-PCR. TCRdb re-derived calls from the multiplex PCR reads in MiXCR, one entry per CDR3 protein. There are about 310,000 distinct CDR3 sequences in the sample; about 60% occur only once, and roughly 9% lies in the top ten. Sequenced sample: peripheral blood. This sequence was found in a man aged 40-55 years with primary liver carcinoma and hepatitis B virus infection.

This chain's CDR3 is CASSLAKGDKQFF. CDR3 DNA: TGTGCCAGCAGCTTGGCCAAGGGAGATAAGCAGTTCTTC. The chain links TRBV5-4 to TRBJ2-1; TRBD2 might be the D (5 bases). The V gene's germline CDR1 is SGHNT and CDR2 YYREEE (reference sequence). The length of the CDR3 is 13 residues. Trimming removed 0 bases from V and 11 bases from J, with 12 bases in between.